This TCR beta chain came from a study of T cells in Graves' hyperthyroidism and ophthalmopathy (dated by TCRdb to about 2019). Concerning the study at large: Peripheral blood samples were taken at the time of initial diagnosis, prior to any treatment. After blood sampling, hyperthyroidism patients were treated with methimazole at a starting dose of 30 mg daily, and ophthalmopathy patients were treated with high-dose intravenous methylprednisolone. TCR Vbeta CDR3 sequencing of 120 to 150 peripheral blood samples (over 40 ophthalmopathy, under 80 hyperthyroidism and roughly 17 progressor patients) is reported in the paper. TCR V-J signatures able to tell the groups apart were searched for in a discovery cohort of more than 90 patients, of whom around 43 had Graves' ophthalmopathy and around 57 had stable Graves' hyperthyroidism. The approximately 98 discovery patients were randomly divided into training and test sets at a 7:3 ratio. An independent validation cohort of fewer than 20 hyperthyroidism patients and approximately 16 patients who later progressed to ophthalmopathy tested prospective prediction of ophthalmopathy. In roughly six Graves' hyperthyroidism patients, the study also compared T-cell repertoires from thyroid tissue with T-cell repertoires from blood. Beyond this particular receptor, the publication reports: During validation, the model predicted progression to ophthalmopathy a median of roughly 7.1 months ahead of onset, with around 71% sensitivity and about 75% specificity. A model built on a 13 V-J signature distinguished ophthalmopathy from stable hyperthyroidism, reaching 85% to 90% sensitivity and about 81% specificity in cross-validation and 80%/75% in testing. Blood samples also contained most of the expanded thyroid clonotypes (frequency above 0.001), which suggests that blood repertoires may reflect thyroid immune responses. No statistical method was used to set the sample size in advance, and investigators knew the group allocation.

CDR1 and CDR2, looked up from the germline V gene (reference sequence), are MNHEY and SMNVEV. The CDR3 has 16 amino acids, counting the end cysteine and phenylalanine. Only the CDR3 region is kept as DNA, spanning 48 bases read in frame from base 1. V is cut by 4 bases and J by 6 bases, and the space between the germline ends is 19 bases. The sample holds many counts of this clonotype. Its antigen has not been determined. Base qualities were left out, and no much larger clone turns up one base away. The TCR beta CDR3 regions were amplified from RNA transcripts. A first-round RT-PCR of the TCR CDR3 used the HTBI primer set with the Qiagen OneStep RT-PCR kit. A second multiplex PCR round built the libraries, followed by size selection and purification. Libraries were sequenced paired-end with 100 bp reads on an Illumina HiSeq2000. On the study's bioinformatics: SOAPnuke was used to process the raw data, removing reads that contained adapters or uncalled bases, had a mean Phred below 15, or lacked an exact match to the constant primer or identifier. High-quality paired reads were merged with COPE v1.2.5, and unique nucleotide sequences were defined as clonotypes. MiTCR v1.1 was used to align clonotypes to the IMGT TRBV, TRBD and TRBJ reference segments. The analysis included only V-J combinations with a frequency above 0.0001, which together covered 98% to 99.2% of the repertoires. A TCS score was defined as the ratio between F50 (clonal expansion) and ExV (chaos), using BLOSUM62-based TCRdist between CDR3 peptides within each V-J. Welch's t-statistics and random forest reduced some 510 V-J features to 13, which were used in a naive Bayes classifier (R e1071). Starting from the raw public reads, TCRdb applied fastp trimming at Q25, assembled clones with MiXCR and retained in-frame beta chains. Every CDR3 protein is listed once, alongside the most common genes and DNA of its rows. Clone size and V and J calls follow TCRdb, not the original study. Counted in this sample were fewer than 650,000 distinct CDR3 sequences; 12% to 15% of them appeared once. Jointly, the top ten make up roughly 7% of the sample.

In the ophthalmopathy patients, disease was moderately to severely active, with a Clinical Activity Score of 3 or more, a NOSPECS grade of 4 or more, and a duration of less than 3 months. Any patient with an uncontrolled infection, another autoimmune disease, pregnancy or lactation was excluded. Clinical symptoms, serum thyroxine and TRAb, thyroid ultrasound, and orbital computed tomography formed the basis for the diagnoses. PBMCs were isolated from about 9.1 ml of fresh peripheral blood by Ficoll-Paque density gradient centrifugation. Total RNA was extracted using Trizol reagent, and RNA quality was assessed on an Agilent 2100 Bioanalyzer.

The clonotype comes from a woman under 30 with Graves' ophthalmopathy. Sequencing used blood. The chain couples TRBV27 to TRBJ2-1; a tentative D call is TRBD1 (7 bases match). The nucleotide sequence reads TGTGCCAGCAGTTACCATCCAGGGGGGCGGACCAATGAGCAGTTCTTC. Its protein is CASSYHPGGRTNEQFF.